This T cell receptor (beta chain) was sequenced during a study of T cells after posttransplantation cyclophosphamide. Study-wide results and limits: Recipient CMV seropositivity and CMV reactivation strongly tracked TRB clonality. Tissue-infiltrating T cells from skin or gut overlapped little with blood T cells. Later post-transplant blood repertoires were often dominated by donor CD8+ memory clones.

TCRdb keeps only in-frame clones here, not all; method: immunoSEQ multiplex PCR. The sample holds hundreds of clones, 75% to 90% seen once. The CDR3 length is 14 residues. Deletions cut 0 bases from V and 3 bases from J, with 7 bases between. Per germline, CDR1 SGHDT and CDR2 YYEEEE. Comments on this clone: The target antigen is unknown.

This sequence joins TRBV5-6 and TRBJ2-1, with D unclear. The sequenced sample was gut tissue. This sequence was found in a man aged 50 or older. CDR3 bases: TGTGCCAGCAGCTTGGGCGACAACTACAATGAGCAGTTCTTC. Translation: CASSLGDNYNEQFF.